This T cell receptor beta chain stems from a study of PD-L1 blockade in urothelial cancer. For the study at large: Patients' histories included 0 to 3 prior chemotherapy regimens.

Sample time point: peripheral blood 6 weeks after treatment start. Every patient provided from 1 to 8 samples, collected pretreatment and on-treatment. Notes on this clone: Its specificity is not known.

Study-level findings and limits: Larger 3-week expansion of tumor-associated blood clones was seen in durable-benefit patients.

Synthetic TCR analog templates were added to each PCR reaction. Measured with immunoSEQ multiplex PCR; TCRdb has only the in-frame clones, and not every one. The table includes more than 60,000 clones, roughly 86% detected once. Sequenced material: PBMCs, taken around atezolizumab (anti-PD-L1) treatment. The origin of this receptor is a man in his 60s with urothelial cancer.

The CDR3 sequence: CASRHTGKGIHTEAFF. The CDR3 DNA reads TGCGCCAGCAGGCACACAGGGAAGGGAATACACACTGAAGCTTTCTTT. V usage is TRBV4-1 and J usage is TRBJ1-1, with a tentative D call TRBD1 (6 bases). CDR3 length: 16 amino acids. The V gene's germline CDR1 is MGHRA and CDR2 YSYEKL. V lost 6 bases and J 3 bases, leaving 20 bases between the germline ends.